These T cell receptor beta chains were read from a single sample in a study of blood T cell repertoires in COVID-19. Only in-frame clones appear in the TCRdb table, and some are missing; sequencing was by immunoSEQ multiplex PCR. The profile shows tens of thousands of clones, approximately 90% of them singletons. The sample taken for sequencing was peripheral blood. These receptors all come from a man aged 50 to 60 with COVID-19, enrolled during active disease. Each CDR3 is given with its conserved first and last residue. D genes are given only for firm matches. Some rows mark clone size as missing; the rest say once, few, many or name a class of expanded clone.

clone_size: -
j_call: TRBJ1-4
v_call: TRBV5-5
d_call: -
cdr3_nt: TGTGCCAGCACTTCAGGGTGGGCTAATGAAAAACTGTTTTTT
cdr3_aa: CASTSGWANEKLFF

clone_size: -
j_call: TRBJ1-1
v_call: TRBV27
d_call: TRBD1
cdr3_nt: TGTGCCAGCAGGCGGGACAGGGGTGAAGCTTTCTTT
cdr3_aa: CASRRDRGEAFF

clone_size: -
j_call: TRBJ2-2
v_call: TRBV2
d_call: TRBD2
cdr3_nt: TGTGCCAGCAGGAGTCTAGCGGCGAACACCGGGGAGCTGTTTTTT
cdr3_aa: CASRSLAANTGELFF

clone_size: -
j_call: TRBJ2-7
v_call: TRBV18
d_call: -
cdr3_nt: TGTGCCAGCTCACCACCGAGCCCCATAGAGGTGTACGAGCAGTACTTC
cdr3_aa: CASSPPSPIEVYEQYF

clone_size: -
j_call: TRBJ2-2
v_call: TRBV5-4
d_call: TRBD1
cdr3_nt: TGTGCCAGCAGCTCTCCGACAGGGGCGAGGACCGGGGAGCTGTTTTTT
cdr3_aa: CASSSPTGARTGELFF

clone_size: once
j_call: TRBJ1-1
v_call: TRBV9
d_call: -
cdr3_nt: TGTGCCAGCAGCGTAGATTGGCAGACTAACACTGAAGCTTTCTTT
cdr3_aa: CASSVDWQTNTEAFF

clone_size: -
j_call: TRBJ1-4
v_call: TRBV4-2
d_call: -
cdr3_nt: TGTGCCAGCAGCCGAGACGGAGATGCAACTAATGAAAAACTGTTTTTT
cdr3_aa: CASSRDGDATNEKLFF

clone_size: -
j_call: TRBJ2-2
v_call: TRBV19
d_call: -
cdr3_nt: TGTGCCAGTAGATGGGGCCCGAACACCGGGGAGCTGTTTTTT
cdr3_aa: CASRWGPNTGELFF

clone_size: -
j_call: TRBJ1-1
v_call: TRBV29-1
d_call: TRBD1
cdr3_nt: TGCAGCGTTCGAACAGGGGGCTTCACTGAAGCTTTCTTT
cdr3_aa: CSVRTGGFTEAFF

clone_size: -
j_call: TRBJ1-5
v_call: TRBV2
d_call: -
cdr3_nt: TGTGCCAGCAGTGCGGAGGGGAATCAGCCCCAGCATTTT
cdr3_aa: CASSAEGNQPQHF

clone_size: -
j_call: TRBJ1-6
v_call: TRBV6-6
d_call: -
cdr3_nt: TGTGCCAGCAGTTACTCTACGGTCGTAGCCCTCCACTTT
cdr3_aa: CASSYSTVVALHF

clone_size: -
j_call: TRBJ2-7
v_call: TRBV7-9
d_call: TRBD1
cdr3_nt: TGTGCCAGCAGCACTTCACAGGGGCGGTACGAGCAGTACTTC
cdr3_aa: CASSTSQGRYEQYF

clone_size: -
j_call: TRBJ1-1
v_call: TRBV9
d_call: -
cdr3_nt: TGTGCCAGCAGCTTCACTGCGAACACTGAAGCTTTCTTT
cdr3_aa: CASSFTANTEAFF

clone_size: -
j_call: TRBJ2-1
v_call: TRBV6-5
d_call: TRBD2
cdr3_nt: TGTGCCAGCAACTGGAGGGAGGGCCGGAATGAGCAGTTCTTC
cdr3_aa: CASNWREGRNEQFF

clone_size: -
j_call: TRBJ2-7
v_call: TRBV28
d_call: TRBD2
cdr3_nt: TGTGCCAGCAAGACTTTCCGGGGGGACGAGCAGTACTTC
cdr3_aa: CASKTFRGDEQYF